Below, 24 T cell receptor beta chains from the same sample are listed, as sequenced in a study of OX40 agonist ivuxolimab in advanced cancers. Produced via immunoSEQ multiplex PCR; TCRdb's table is partial and in-frame only. The profile shows tens of thousands of clones, 75% to 95% of them singletons. Source: CD4+ or CD8+ T cells sorted from blood, taken in a trial of the OX40 agonist ivuxolimab. The receptors shown here come from an adult with an advanced solid tumor such as melanoma, head and neck, liver or kidney cancer.

J is TRBJ1-1 and V is TRBV30; maybe TRBD1 (5 bases). Looked up from germline, CDR1 is GTSNPN and CDR2 is SVGIG (reference sequence). The CDR3 sequence is 11 residues long. The CDR3 reads CAGHGNTEAFF. CDR3 in DNA: TGTGCAGGACATGGGAACACTGAAGCTTTCTTT.

The chain recombines TRBV4-1 with TRBJ2-5; 16 bases align to TRBD2. Trimming cost V 4 bases and J 4 bases; bases outside gene matches: 6. CDR3 size: 17 residues. The germline gives CDR1 MGHRA, CDR2 YSYEKL. DNA for the CDR3: TGCGCCAGCAGCCGCGGGGGGACTAGCGGGAGGGGAGAGACCCAGTACTTC. Amino acids: CASSRGGTSGRGETQYF.

This rearrangement joins TRBV30 to TRBJ2-3; the match to TRBD1 covers 8 bases. The germline V gene has CDR1 GTSNPN and CDR2 SVGIG (reference sequence). CDR3 length: 15 amino acids. V was clipped by 1 base and J by 3 bases; unmatched bases: 6. The chain's CDR3 is CAWSADRGVTDTQYF. CDR3 sequence (DNA): TGTGCCTGGAGTGCAGACAGGGGCGTAACAGATACGCAGTATTTT.

The chain employs TRBV21-1 and TRBJ1-5. TRBV21-1 is deemed a pseudogene. This CDR3 is built from 14 residues. This CDR3 reads CASSKGSPNQPQHF. The CDR3 coding sequence is TGTGCCAGCAGCAAAGGCTCACCAAATCAGCCCCAGCATTTT.

This rearrangement joins TRBV10-3 to TRBJ2-3; the D is unclear. Trimming stripped 2 bases from V and 5 bases from J, with 14 bases between. This CDR3 region has 15 residues. Germline lookup yields CDR1 ENHRY and CDR2 SYGVKD. CDR3 sequence reads: CAISENYQALDTQYF. In nucleotides, the CDR3 is TGTGCCATCAGTGAGAACTACCAAGCTTTAGATACGCAGTATTTT.

The chain is built from TRBV7-2 and TRBJ1-5; 7 nucleotides match TRBD1. This CDR3 spans 15 amino acids. The trim removed 5 bases at V and 2 bases at J, leaving 6 bases unmatched. Germline CDR1 and CDR2: SGHTA and FQGNSA. The CDR3 DNA reads as TGTGCCAGCAGCCCATACAGGGGTGGCAATCAGCCCCAGCATTTT. Translated, it gives CASSPYRGGNQPQHF.

This clone has only one observation. Sequence at one end of the junction differs from germline and may be a read error. V gene TRBV28 combines with J gene TRBJ1-4, with D perhaps TRBD1 (5 bases). This CDR3 contains 12 residues. Per germline, CDR1 MDHEN and CDR2 SYDVKM. The CDR3 sequence is CASSLRGERLFF. CDR3 coding DNA: TGTGCCAGCAGTTTGCGGGGGGAAAGACTGTTTTTT.

This chain connects TRBV29-1 to TRBJ2-5; D ambiguous. Germline V lookup: CDR1 SQVTM, CDR2 ANQGSEA. The V end lost 1 base, the J end lost 0 bases, and 6 bases lay between the germline ends. CDR3 length: 13 amino acids. CDR3 residues: CSVEGSYQETQYF. The CDR3 DNA follows: TGCAGCGTTGAAGGGTCTTACCAAGAGACCCAGTACTTC.

The J gene is TRBJ2-7, the V gene TRBV7-8, with unresolved D. Trimming removed 5 bases at V and 2 bases at J, with 10 bases between. The CDR3 spans 13 residues. In germline, CDR1 is SGHVS, CDR2 FQNEAQ. CDR3: CASSTRPPYEQYF. The CDR3 DNA reads as TGTGCCAGCAGCACGCGTCCCCCCTACGAGCAGTACTTC. The entire variable domain, with the rest obtained from reference TRBV7-8 and TRBJ2-7, is as follows: GAGVSQSPRYKVAKRGQDVALRCDPISGHVSLFWYQQALGQGPEFLTYFQNEAQLDKSGLPSDRFFAERPEGSVSTLKIQRTQQEDSAVYLCASSTRPPYEQYFGPGTRLTVT.

The chain uses TRBV27 and TRBJ2-1; 7 bases align to TRBD1. The V gene end was trimmed by 4 bases and the J gene end by 3 bases; junction bases not matched to a gene: 6. The length of the CDR3 is 15 residues. CDR1 and CDR2 (germline): MNHEY, SMNVEV (reference sequence). The CDR3 DNA reads TGTGCCAGCAGTTCTCCCCGGGACAGCTACAATGAGCAGTTCTTC. Residues: CASSSPRDSYNEQFF.

This clone has only one observation. This chain joins TRBV7-9 and TRBJ2-4, with D perhaps TRBD2 (5 bases). The germline V and J ends were trimmed by 5 bases and 5 bases, with 10 bases remaining between them. This CDR3 comprises 13 residues. CDR1 is SEHNR, CDR2 FQNEAQ, per germline (reference sequence). CDR3 nucleotides: TGTGCCAGCAGCCTCAGGACTCAAAACATTCAGTACTTC. The encoded protein is CASSLRTQNIQYF.

The chain carries TRBV7-3 and TRBJ2-1; 15 positions agree with TRBD2. Germline V gene lookup returns CDR1 SGHTA and CDR2 FQGTGA. The CDR3 covers 16 residues. V lost 5 bases to trimming and J lost 5 bases; unmatched junction nucleotides: 4. CDR3 amino acids: CASSPGTSGRNNEQFF. The CDR3 nucleotides are TGTGCCAGCAGCCCCGGGACTAGCGGGAGGAACAATGAGCAGTTCTTC.

Only one count was recorded for this clone. The V call is TRBV5-1, the J call TRBJ1-1; D is unclear. Germline lookup yields CDR1 SGHRS and CDR2 YFSETQ. CDR3 length: 14 residues. V shed 0 bases and J shed 0 bases, with 6 bases lying between them. The CDR3 region has the DNA TGCGCCAGCAGCTTGGTAGGGATGAACACTGAAGCTTTCTTT. It translates to CASSLVGMNTEAFF.

The chain links TRBV19 to TRBJ2-3, with 10 positions matching TRBD2. The CDR3 has 16 residues. CDR1 and CDR2 (germline): LNHDA, SQIVND (reference sequence). Trimming took 5 bases from V and 1 from J; bases not matched to a gene: 6. The CDR3 region is CASSARLAGRTDTQYF. CDR3 nucleotide sequence: TGTGCCAGTAGTGCCAGACTAGCGGGCCGCACAGATACGCAGTATTTT.

This clone was picked up one time. The chain combines TRBV28 with TRBJ1-4; 8 bases are a match to TRBD1. The CDR3 consists of 15 residues. Trimming cost V 7 bases and J 6 bases; bases outside gene matches: 10. The germline CDR1 and CDR2 sequences are MDHEN and SYDVKM. CDR3 coding DNA: TGTGCCAGCACCCCCCCACGCAGGGGGCATGAAAAACTGTTTTTT. Translating it yields CASTPPRRGHEKLFF.

DNA for the CDR3: TGTGCCAGCAGTTATAACAGGGGGCCTAATGAAAAACTGTTTTTT. Amino acids: CASSYNRGPNEKLFF. This chain links TRBV2 with TRBJ1-4; 9 bases match TRBD1. This CDR3 has 15 residues. Germline CDR1 reads SNHLY; CDR2 reads FYNNEI. V lost 5 bases, J lost 3 bases, and 4 bases stayed unmatched. The full variable domain, rest sourced from reference TRBV2 and TRBJ1-4, is EPEVTQTPSHQVTQMGQEVILRCVPISNHLYFYWYRQILGQKVEFLVSFYNNEISEKSEIFDDQFSVERPDGSNFTLKIRSTKLEDSAMYFCASSYNRGPNEKLFFGSGTQLSVL.

The genes are TRBV6-5 and TRBJ1-3; possible D gene TRBD1, 6 bases. The CDR3 is made up of 15 amino acids. Trimming left V 6 bases short and J 2 bases short, with 14 bases between. Germline CDR1 and CDR2: MNHEY and SVGAGI. The CDR3 loop is CASRRDRTPGNTIYF. The CDR3, as DNA: TGTGCCAGCAGACGTGACAGGACGCCTGGAAACACCATATATTTT.

This clone occurred a few times. This chain links TRBV9 with TRBJ2-1; no clear D. V gave up 4 bases and J gave up 8 bases, with 19 bases separating them. Germline V gene data show CDR1 as SGDLS and CDR2 as YYNGEE. The CDR3 has 15 amino acids. The CDR3 DNA reads TGTGCCAGCAGCTCCCTGGGCGTCAGTCGGGATGAGCAGTTCTTC. Translated: CASSSLGVSRDEQFF.

The chain recombines TRBV6-5 with TRBJ1-1; D is possibly TRBD1 (6 bases). This CDR3 contains 14 residues. Germline V gene sequence: CDR1 MNHEY, CDR2 SVGAGI. V shed 6 bases and J shed 5 bases, with 16 bases lying between them. In nucleotides, the CDR3 is TGTGCCAGCAGCCCACCTTGGGGGGCAACTGAAGCTTTCTTT. This sequence encodes CASSPPWGATEAFF.

This sequence joins TRBV30 and TRBJ1-3; 9 bases agree with TRBD1. The ends lost 0 bases at V and 5 bases at J; junction bases unmatched: 5. Per the germline V gene, CDR1 is GTSNPN and CDR2 is SVGIG (reference sequence). The CDR3 loop spans 15 amino acids. CDR3 region: CAWSVIGTGRNTIYF. The DNA of the CDR3 is TGTGCCTGGAGTGTAATCGGGACAGGGAGAAACACCATATATTTT.

The chain recombines TRBV7-2 with TRBJ2-7, with D possibly TRBD2 on 6 matching bases. This CDR3 has 16 residues. Germline CDR1 SGHTA, CDR2 FQGNSA. Trimming stripped 1 base from V and 0 bases from J, with 13 bases between. CDR3 DNA sequence: TGTGCCAGCAGCTTAGGGGGCGGGGTCAGCTCCTACGAGCAGTACTTC. Translation gives CASSLGGGVSSYEQYF.

This clone came up once. This chain joins TRBV10-3 and TRBJ1-5, with D maybe TRBD1 (5 bases). V lost 4 bases, J lost 2 bases, and 12 bases lay in between. CDR1 is ENHRY, CDR2 SYGVKD, per germline. The CDR3 has 15 amino acids. CDR3: CAISAGQGGNQPQHF. CDR3 nucleotides: TGTGCCATCAGTGCAGGGCAGGGCGGCAATCAGCCCCAGCATTTT.

The rearrangement joins TRBV7-4 to TRBJ1-5, with a possible D match to TRBD1 (5 bases). The CDR3 loop spans 16 amino acids. The germline V and J ends were trimmed by 8 bases and 0 bases, with 17 bases remaining between them. Germline CDR1 and CDR2: SGHVT and SQSDAQ. Here the CDR3 reads CASSRVLTGSNQPQHF. CDR3 DNA sequence: TGTGCCAGCTCACGCGTTCTTACAGGTAGCAATCAGCCCCAGCATTTT.

The chain combines TRBV28 with TRBJ2-7; tentative D call: TRBD2 (6 bases). The germline V gene encodes CDR1 MDHEN and CDR2 SYDVKM. The CDR3 is 15 residues long. Trimming removed 7 bases from V and 1 base from J, with 17 bases in between. The DNA for the CDR3 is TGTGCCAGCACCCCCACTGGGGGGAGATCCTACGAGCAGTACTTC. Translation gives CASTPTGGRSYEQYF.